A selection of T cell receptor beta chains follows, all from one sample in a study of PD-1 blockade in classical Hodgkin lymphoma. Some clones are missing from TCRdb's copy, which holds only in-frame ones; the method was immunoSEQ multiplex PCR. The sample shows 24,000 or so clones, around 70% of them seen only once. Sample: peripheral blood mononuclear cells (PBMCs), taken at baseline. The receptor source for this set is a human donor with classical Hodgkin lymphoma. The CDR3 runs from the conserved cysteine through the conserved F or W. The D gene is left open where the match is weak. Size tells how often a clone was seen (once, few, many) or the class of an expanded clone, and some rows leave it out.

TGCAGCGTTCCGGACAGGGGGGTCTATGGCTACACCTTC | CSVPDRGVYGYTF | TRBV29-1 | TRBD1 | - | TRBJ1-2
TGCGCCAGCAGCCCCGACCTAGGAGGTAATGAAAAACTGTTTTTT | CASSPDLGGNEKLFF | TRBV5-1 | - | - | TRBJ1-4
TGTGCCAGCAGTGGGGATCCGACAGACGGTAACACTGAAGCTTTCTTT | CASSGDPTDGNTEAFF | TRBV7-9 | - | - | TRBJ1-1
TGTGCCAGCAGTGGAGGGGCAGGCTACGAGCAGTACTTC | CASSGGAGYEQYF | TRBV27 | - | - | TRBJ2-7
TGTGCCAGCAGTTACTCGGCGAGCATGAACACTGAAGCTTTCTTT | CASSYSASMNTEAFF | TRBV6-5 | - | - | TRBJ1-1
TGTGCCAGCAGCTGGGGGGGTAGCACTGAAGCTTTCTTT | CASSWGGSTEAFF | TRBV5-6 | - | - | TRBJ1-1
TGCGCCAGCAGTAAAATAGGGACAAGCTTACCTCAAGAGACCCAGTACTTC | CASSKIGTSLPQETQYF | TRBV10-2 | - | - | TRBJ2-5
TGTGCCAGCAGCTTCACCCGCGGGGGGGCAACCGGGGAGCTGTTTTTT | CASSFTRGGATGELFF | TRBV7-9 | TRBD2 | - | TRBJ2-2
TGTGCCAGCAGTTACTCATCCGTGGGGGGCGTCTACGAGCAGTACTTC | CASSYSSVGGVYEQYF | TRBV6-5 | - | once | TRBJ2-7
TGTGCCAGCAGCACCGGACAGCCCTACGAGCAGTACTTC | CASSTGQPYEQYF | TRBV7-6 | - | - | TRBJ2-7
TGTGCCAGCAGCAGAGGGGGGGCACCTCACACAGATACGCAGTATTTT | CASSRGGAPHTDTQYF | TRBV7-9 | - | few | TRBJ2-3
TGTGCCAGCAGGGAAACTAACTATGGCTACACCTTC | CASRETNYGYTF | TRBV6-1 | - | - | TRBJ1-2
TGTGCCAGCAGCCCCTGGGGACAGAACACCGGGGAGCTGTTTTTT | CASSPWGQNTGELFF | TRBV27 | - | few | TRBJ2-2
TGTGCCAGTAGTATTAGCGTAGGGCTCGGTGAAGCTTTCTTT | CASSISVGLGEAFF | TRBV19 | - | - | TRBJ1-1
TGTGCCAGCAGGGACAGGGTTCAAGAGACCCAGTACTTC | CASRDRVQETQYF | TRBV2 | TRBD1 | - | TRBJ2-5
TGCGCCAGCAGCCAAGAGGGTTGGAGCACAGATACGCAGTATTTT | CASSQEGWSTDTQYF | TRBV4-3 | - | - | TRBJ2-3
TGTGCCAGCAGCTTAGAGAGGACAGGGACTACCAGCATGAACACTGAAGCTTTCTTT | CASSLERTGTTSMNTEAFF | TRBV7-3 | TRBD1 | - | TRBJ1-1
TGTGCCAGCAGCCATGGGACGGAGGGGCGAAACACTGAAGCTTTCTTT | CASSHGTEGRNTEAFF | TRBV5-6 | - | - | TRBJ1-1
TGTGCCAGCACCCTAACAGCACCTGCGGGAGATACGCAGTATTTT | CASTLTAPAGDTQYF | TRBV27 | - | few | TRBJ2-3
TGTGCCAGCAGCGGAACTACCCAAGAGACCCAGTACTTC | CASSGTTQETQYF | TRBV9 | - | - | TRBJ2-5
TGTGCCAGTAGTTCCCGGACAGGGAGTTTCGCCGACGAGCAGTACTTC | CASSSRTGSFADEQYF | TRBV19 | TRBD1 | - | TRBJ2-7
TGTGCCAGCAGCGGCACCCGTCCAGGACAGGGAATCTATGGCTACACCTTC | CASSGTRPGQGIYGYTF | TRBV9 | TRBD1 | - | TRBJ1-2